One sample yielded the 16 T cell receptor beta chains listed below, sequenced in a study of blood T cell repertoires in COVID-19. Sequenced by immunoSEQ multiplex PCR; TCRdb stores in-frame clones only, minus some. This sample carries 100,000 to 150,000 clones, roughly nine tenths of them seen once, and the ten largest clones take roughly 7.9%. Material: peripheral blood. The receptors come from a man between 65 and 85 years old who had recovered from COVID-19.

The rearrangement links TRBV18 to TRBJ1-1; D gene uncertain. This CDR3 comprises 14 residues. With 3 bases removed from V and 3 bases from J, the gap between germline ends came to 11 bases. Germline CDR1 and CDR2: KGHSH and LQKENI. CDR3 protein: CASSPDMDYTEAFF. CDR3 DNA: TGTGCCAGCTCACCCGACATGGACTACACTGAAGCTTTCTTT.

CDR3 coding DNA: TGTGCCAGCAGCCCAACTAGCATCGAAGGTGGTACGCAGTATTTT. Translating it yields CASSPTSIEGGTQYF. The chain is built from TRBV7-3 and TRBJ2-3, with D maybe TRBD2 (6 bases). CDR3 length: 15 amino acids. Germline V lookup: CDR1 SGHTA, CDR2 FQGTGA. The V end lost 5 bases, the J end lost 8 bases, and 20 bases lay between the germline ends. The full variable domain, rest sourced from reference TRBV7-3 and TRBJ2-3, is GAGVSQTPSNKVTEKGKYVELRCDPISGHTALYWYRQSLGQGPEFLIYFQGTGAADDSGLPNDRFFAVRPEGSVSTLKIQRTERGDSAVYLCASSPTSIEGGTQYFGPGTRLTVL.

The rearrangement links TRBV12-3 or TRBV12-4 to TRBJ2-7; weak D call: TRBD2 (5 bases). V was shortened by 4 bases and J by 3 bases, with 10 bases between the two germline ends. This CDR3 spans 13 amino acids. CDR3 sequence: CASSSPDFYEQYF. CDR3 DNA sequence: TGTGCCAGCAGTTCCCCGGACTTCTACGAGCAGTACTTC.

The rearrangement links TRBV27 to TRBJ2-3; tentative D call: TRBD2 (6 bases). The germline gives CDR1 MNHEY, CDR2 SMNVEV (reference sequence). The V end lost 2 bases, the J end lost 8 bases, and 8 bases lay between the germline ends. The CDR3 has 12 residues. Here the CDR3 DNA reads TGTGCCAGCAGTTTACGGGGGAGTACGCAGTATTTT. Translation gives CASSLRGSTQYF.

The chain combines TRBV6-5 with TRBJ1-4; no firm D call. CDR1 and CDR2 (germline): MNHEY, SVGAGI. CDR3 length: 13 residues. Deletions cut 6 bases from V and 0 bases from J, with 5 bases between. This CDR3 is CASRESTNEKLFF. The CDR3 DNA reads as TGTGCCAGCAGGGAGTCAACTAATGAAAAACTGTTTTTT.

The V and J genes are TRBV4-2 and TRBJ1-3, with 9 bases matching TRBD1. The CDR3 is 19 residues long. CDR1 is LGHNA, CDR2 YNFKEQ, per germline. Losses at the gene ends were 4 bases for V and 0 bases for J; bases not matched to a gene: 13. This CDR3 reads CASSRSQDRGLSSGNTIYF. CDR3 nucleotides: TGTGCCAGCAGCCGTTCTCAGGACAGGGGCCTCAGCTCTGGAAACACCATATATTTT.

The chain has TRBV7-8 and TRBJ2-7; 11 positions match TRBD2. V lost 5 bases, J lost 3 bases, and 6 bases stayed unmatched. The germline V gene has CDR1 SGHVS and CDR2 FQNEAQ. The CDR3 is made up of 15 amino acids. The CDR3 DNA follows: TGTGCCAGCAGCAACCGACTAGCGGGAAACTACGAGCAGTACTTC. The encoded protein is CASSNRLAGNYEQYF.

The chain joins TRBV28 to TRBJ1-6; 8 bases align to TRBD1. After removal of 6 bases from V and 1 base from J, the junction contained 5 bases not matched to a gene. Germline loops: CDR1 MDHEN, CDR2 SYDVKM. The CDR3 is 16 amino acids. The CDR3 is CASSITGGSYNSPLHF. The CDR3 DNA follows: TGTGCCAGCAGCATTACAGGGGGTTCCTATAATTCACCCCTCCACTTT. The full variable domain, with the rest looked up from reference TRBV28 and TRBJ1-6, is DVKVTQSSRYLVKRTGEKVFLECVQDMDHENMFWYRQDPGLGLRLIYFSYDVKMKEKGDIPEGYSVSREKKERFSLILESASTNQTSMYLCASSITGGSYNSPLHFGNGTRLTVT.

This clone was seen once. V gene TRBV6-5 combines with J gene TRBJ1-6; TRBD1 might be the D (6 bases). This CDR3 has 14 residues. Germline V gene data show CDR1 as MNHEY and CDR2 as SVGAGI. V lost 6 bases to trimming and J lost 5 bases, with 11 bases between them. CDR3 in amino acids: CASSPDSNNSPLHF. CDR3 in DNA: TGTGCCAGCAGCCCGGACAGCAATAATTCACCCCTCCACTTT.

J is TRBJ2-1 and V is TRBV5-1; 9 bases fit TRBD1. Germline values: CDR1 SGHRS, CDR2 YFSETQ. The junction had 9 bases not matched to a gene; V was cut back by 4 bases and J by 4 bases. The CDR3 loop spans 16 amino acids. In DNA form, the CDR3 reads TGCGCCAGCAGCCGGACAGGGGCGCGGGCTTACAATGAGCAGTTCTTC. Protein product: CASSRTGARAYNEQFF. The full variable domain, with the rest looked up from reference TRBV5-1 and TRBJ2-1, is KAGVTQTPRYLIKTRGQQVTLSCSPISGHRSVSWYQQTPGQGLQFLFEYFSETQRNKGNFPGRFSGRQFSNSRSEMNVSTLELGDSALYLCASSRTGARAYNEQFFGPGTRLTVL.

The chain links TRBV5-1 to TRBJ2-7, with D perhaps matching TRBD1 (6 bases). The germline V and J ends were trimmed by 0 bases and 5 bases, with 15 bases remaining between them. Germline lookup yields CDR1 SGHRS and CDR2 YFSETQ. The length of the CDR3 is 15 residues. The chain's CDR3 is CASSLGDTGLNEQYF. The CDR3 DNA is TGCGCCAGCAGCTTGGGGGATACAGGGCTCAACGAGCAGTACTTC. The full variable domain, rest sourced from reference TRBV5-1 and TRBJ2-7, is KAGVTQTPRYLIKTRGQQVTLSCSPISGHRSVSWYQQTPGQGLQFLFEYFSETQRNKGNFPGRFSGRQFSNSRSEMNVSTLELGDSALYLCASSLGDTGLNEQYFGPGTRLTVT.

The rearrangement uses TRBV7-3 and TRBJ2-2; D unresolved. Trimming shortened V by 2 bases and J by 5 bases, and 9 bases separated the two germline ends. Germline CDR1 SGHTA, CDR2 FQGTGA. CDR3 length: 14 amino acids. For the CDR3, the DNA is TGTGCCAGCAGCTTAGACGGGTCAACCGGGGAGCTGTTTTTT. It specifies CASSLDGSTGELFF.

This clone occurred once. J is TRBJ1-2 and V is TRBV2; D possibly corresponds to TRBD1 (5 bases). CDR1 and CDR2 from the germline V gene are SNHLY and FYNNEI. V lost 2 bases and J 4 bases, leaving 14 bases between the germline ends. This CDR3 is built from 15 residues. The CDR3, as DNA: TGTGCCAGCAGTGAACGGGGTGGAGGGGCCTATGGCTACACCTTC. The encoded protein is CASSERGGGAYGYTF.

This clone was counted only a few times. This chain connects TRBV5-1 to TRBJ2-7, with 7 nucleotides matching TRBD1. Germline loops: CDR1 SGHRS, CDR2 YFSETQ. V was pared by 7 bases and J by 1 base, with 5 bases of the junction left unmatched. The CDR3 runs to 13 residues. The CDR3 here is CASGTASSYEQYF. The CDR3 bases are TGCGCCAGCGGGACAGCCTCATCCTACGAGCAGTACTTC. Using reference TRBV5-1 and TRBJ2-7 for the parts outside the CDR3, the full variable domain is KAGVTQTPRYLIKTRGQQVTLSCSPISGHRSVSWYQQTPGQGLQFLFEYFSETQRNKGNFPGRFSGRQFSNSRSEMNVSTLELGDSALYLCASGTASSYEQYFGPGTRLTVT.

CDR3 DNA: TGTGCCAGCAGCTTGCCCGGGAGCTCCTACAATGAGCAGTTCTTC. Translating it yields CASSLPGSSYNEQFF. V usage is TRBV5-5 and J usage is TRBJ2-1, with D maybe TRBD2 (6 bases). CDR1 and CDR2 from the germline V gene are SGHKS and YYEKEE (reference sequence). With 1 base removed from V and 0 bases from J, the gap between germline ends came to 8 bases. The CDR3 loop spans 15 amino acids.

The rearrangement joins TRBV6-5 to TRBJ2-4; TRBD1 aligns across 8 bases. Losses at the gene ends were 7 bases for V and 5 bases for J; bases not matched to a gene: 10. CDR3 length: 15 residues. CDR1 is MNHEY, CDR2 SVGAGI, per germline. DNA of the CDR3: TGTGCCAGCACCACGGACCCGACAGGGGAAAACATTCAGTACTTC. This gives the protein CASTTDPTGENIQYF.